A single T cell receptor (beta chain) is shown here with its context. As yet, its antigen is unknown. The sample carries other DNA sequences with the same CDR3. The sample originates from a study of cytomegalovirus exposure and HLA in healthy donors. Findings and caveats of the study: In a later analysis, several top co-occurrence clusters appeared linked to parvovirus B19, influenza, CMV and Epstein-Barr virus.

Amplification used 60 Vbeta primers and 13 Jbeta primers. The method was immunoSEQ multiplex PCR; TCRdb's version includes in-frame clones alone and lacks a portion of them. The sample lists around 150,000 clones, around 79% occurring once. The source material was PBMCs. This sequence originates from a male donor in good health and CMV-seronegative.

CDR3 in DNA: TGTGCCAGCAGTCCCGCGGGCCCTGAACTACAGCCCCAGCATTTT. Its translation: CASSPAGPELQPQHF. This chain uses TRBV27 with TRBJ1-5; unclear D gene. In germline, CDR1 is MNHEY, CDR2 SMNVEV (reference sequence). This CDR3 comprises 15 residues. Trimming shortened V by 5 bases and J by 7 bases, and 18 bases separated the two germline ends.